A selection of T cell receptor beta chains follows, all from one sample in a study of shared clonotypes between healthy human individuals. Here immunoSEQ multiplex PCR was the method, and the copy in TCRdb shows in-frame clones only, minus some. The sample holds 450,000 to 500,000 clones, around 78% seen once. Sequenced: PBMCs. Source of these receptors: a woman aged 40-49 years in good health. Some clones in this sample may be carry-over from other donors' samples. Each CDR3 is given with its conserved first and last residue.

cdr3_aa	v_call	j_call
CASSARISNQPQHF	TRBV28	TRBJ1-5
CASSPSGGHEQYF	TRBV5-1	TRBJ2-7
CASRTRGTLSRGYTF	TRBV19	TRBJ1-2
CASQEGFTDTQYF	TRBV5-1	TRBJ2-3
CASSRRRGDSAYNEQFF	TRBV6-4	TRBJ2-1
CASSRALAGEFNEQFF	TRBV7-9	TRBJ2-1
CASSPLLNTEAFF	TRBV18	TRBJ1-1
CASSSLDRGWNTEAFF	TRBV21-1	TRBJ1-1
CASSLTGTSFSEQFF	TRBV5-1	TRBJ2-1
CASSLSGPEAGNTIYF	TRBV11-3	TRBJ1-3
CSATPAVGVKF	TRBV20-1	TRBJ1-1
CASSPPMWGGAGPSYGYTF	TRBV28	TRBJ1-2
CASIGDSGNTIYF	TRBV10-2	TRBJ1-3
CASSLMGGKETQYF	TRBV5-4	TRBJ2-5
CASRRDTGFETQYF	TRBV2	TRBJ2-5
CASSLGTGGAGANVLTF	TRBV5-4	TRBJ2-6
CAISAGQGGRQTEAFF	TRBV10-3	TRBJ1-1
CASSYRVSGANVLTF	TRBV10-3	TRBJ2-6
CASSPLGGSGSSYNEQFF	TRBV18	TRBJ2-1
CASSLVTGNRGANVLTF	TRBV7-2	TRBJ2-6
CASSPRSTLNTEAFF	TRBV9	TRBJ1-1
CASGLVAGRVNTEAFF	TRBV12-5	TRBJ1-1
CASSLDPRTLEQYF	TRBV11-2	TRBJ2-7
CASATGYGEETQYF	TRBV19	TRBJ2-5
CASSAGSLTGELFF	TRBV5-1	TRBJ2-2
CASSYSATVLHYEQYF	TRBV6-5	NA
CASSLSGATNEKLFF	TRBV5-4	TRBJ1-4
CAWARVGLYNEQFF	TRBV30	TRBJ2-1
CAWSPGTSGKYEQYF	TRBV30	TRBJ2-7
CAVGYGYTF	TRBV28	TRBJ1-2
CASSEPAGVGTDTQYF	TRBV6-1	TRBJ2-3
CASSPRPGAGYGYTF	TRBV18	TRBJ1-2
CASRTGTAYNYGYTF	TRBV5-1	TRBJ1-2
CASSRGQGEQFF	TRBV11-3	TRBJ2-1
CASTHGGPGELFF	TRBV27	TRBJ2-2
CASSIARDRGEGTQYF	TRBV19	TRBJ2-5
CASSYSQTSSYGYTF	TRBV6-6	TRBJ1-2
CASGTVPNRPDTQYF	TRBV2	TRBJ2-3
CASSLVVLKETQYF	TRBV7-9	TRBJ2-5
CARSLDDPETQYF	TRBV5-3	TRBJ2-5
CASSPPSGDNEQFF	TRBV18	TRBJ2-1
CASSPGDSNQPQHF	TRBV27	TRBJ1-5
CASSSLAGNTGELFF	TRBV5-1	TRBJ2-2
CASSFRPLSYEQYF	TRBV7-8	TRBJ2-7
CASSFIALRPQHF	TRBV28	TRBJ1-5
CASSARGAKNIQYF	TRBV7-9	TRBJ2-4
CASAYRGRWDTEAFF	TRBV18	TRBJ1-1
CASSLAPVGNTIYF	TRBV28	TRBJ1-3
CASSYGPNRENTIYF	TRBV6-5	TRBJ1-3
CASSYSITTGELFF	TRBV6-5	TRBJ2-2
CASSLASGPTLYGYTF	TRBV5-1	TRBJ1-2
CASSAQSNEKLFF	TRBV5-1	TRBJ1-4
CASSLDSPNTEAFF	TRBV7-2	TRBJ1-1
CASSLQHLDTGELFF	TRBV11-2	TRBJ2-2